This TCR beta chain was obtained from a study of T cells after posttransplantation cyclophosphamide. This related bone marrow graft donor gave peripheral blood on the day of marrow donation. Germline assignment: CDR1 SGDLS and CDR2 YYNGEE. The CDR3 loop spans 16 amino acids. V shed 0 bases and J shed 2 bases, with 12 bases lying between them. The method was immunoSEQ multiplex PCR; TCRdb's version includes in-frame clones alone and lacks a portion of them. The specimen gives 20,000 to 25,000 clones without singletons; the ten biggest hold around 4.4%. Study-level points and caveats: After PTCy, TRB diversity resembled that of CNI/methotrexate controls.

Many counts were recorded for this clone. Its antigen is as yet unknown. The source material was PBMCs. The sequence was collected from a woman in her 50s in good health, CMV-negative, and a related stem cell transplant donor. The chain combines TRBV9 with TRBJ1-3; tentative D call: TRBD1 (6 bases). The CDR3 loop reads CASSVVPGVPGNTIYF. In DNA, the CDR3 is TGTGCCAGCAGCGTAGTCCCAGGGGTGCCTGGAAACACCATATATTTT.